The subject of this entry is one T cell receptor beta chain. The antigen is not known. This CDR3 region has 16 residues. Germline CDR1 reads LGHNA; CDR2 reads YSLEER. V dropped 4 bases and J dropped 7; count of bases not matched to a gene: 8. These data are taken from a study of cytomegalovirus exposure and HLA in healthy donors. For the study at large: Earlier, 180 million or so T cells were analyzed, and around 100 million unique TCR beta sequences were found among them. Findings of the study overall: V- and J-gene trimming in TCR beta was tied to a missense DCLRE1C variant by an analysis performed later. Being productive about 87% or about 30% of the time was typical of most TCR beta V segments in an earlier analysis.

A multiplex PCR was run with 60 Vbeta primers and 13 Jbeta primers. The protocol was immunoSEQ multiplex PCR, while the TCRdb copy is restricted to in-frame clones and leaves out a portion. The sample lists approximately 160,000 clones, around 79% seen once, with 5% to 6.5% in the top ten. The J gene is TRBJ2-2, the V gene TRBV4-3, with 11 bases lining up with TRBD1. The sequence came from a man aged 30 to 45 in good health and CMV-seropositive. The sequencing input was PBMCs. The CDR3 reads CASSPGQGVMSGELFF. The CDR3 DNA reads as TGCGCCAGCAGCCCGGGACAGGGGGTTATGAGCGGGGAGCTGTTTTTT.